This TCR beta chain stems from a study of monozygotic twins with cystic fibrosis. Study-wide results and caveats: The repertoire was suggested to be naive-dominated, clonality median around 0.0093.

The germline V gene has CDR1 WNHNN and CDR2 SYGVQD (reference sequence). V was pared by 5 bases and J by 4 bases, with 12 bases between. The CDR3 totals 14 residues. About this clone itself: What it binds is not known.

Sequencing was performed with immunoSEQ multiplex PCR; in TCRdb, only in-frame clones are kept and a portion is missing. The profile shows tens of thousands of clones, under 95% of them singletons. Material: blood. The source of this sequence is a girl aged 2 to 10 with cystic fibrosis. The chain recombines TRBV10-1 with TRBJ2-1; D gene uncertain. CDR3 nucleotide sequence: TGCGCCAGCAGTTCTAGGAACAGATACAATGAGCAGTTCTTC. This sequence encodes CASSSRNRYNEQFF.